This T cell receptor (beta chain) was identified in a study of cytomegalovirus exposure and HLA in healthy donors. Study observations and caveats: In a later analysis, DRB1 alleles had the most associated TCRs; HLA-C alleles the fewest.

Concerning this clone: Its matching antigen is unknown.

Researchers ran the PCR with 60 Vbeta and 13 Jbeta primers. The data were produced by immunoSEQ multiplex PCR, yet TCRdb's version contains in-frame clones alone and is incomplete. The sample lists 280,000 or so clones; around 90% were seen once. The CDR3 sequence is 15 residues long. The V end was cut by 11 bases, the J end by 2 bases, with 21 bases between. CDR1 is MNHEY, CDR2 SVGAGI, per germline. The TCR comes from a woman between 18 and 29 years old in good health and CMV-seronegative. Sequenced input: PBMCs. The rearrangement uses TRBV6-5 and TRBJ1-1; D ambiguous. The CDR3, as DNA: TGTGCCGCCGGCCTTCTCCCGTCGGGAAACACTGAAGCTTTCTTT. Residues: CAAGLLPSGNTEAFF.